Listed here are 21 T cell receptor beta chains from one sample, sequenced in a study of blood T cell repertoires in COVID-19. The table came from immunoSEQ multiplex PCR; TCRdb's copy has only in-frame clones and leaves some out. The table includes around 250,000 clones, 89% detected once. Source material: peripheral blood. These receptors all come from a middle-aged woman who had recovered from COVID-19.

This chain uses TRBV11-2 with TRBJ2-1, with 8 nucleotides matching TRBD2. Germline values: CDR1 SGHAT, CDR2 FQNNGV. J gave up 9 bases and V 0 bases, and 7 bases lay outside the gene matches. The CDR3 contains 15 residues. DNA for the CDR3: TGTGCCAGCAGCTTAGAAAGCGGGGGATGGATTGAGCAGTTCTTC. Its protein product is CASSLESGGWIEQFF.

The chain joins TRBV21-1 to TRBJ2-7; the table assigns TRBD2, which was not confirmed against the DNA. TRBV21-1 is described as a pseudogene. The CDR3 contains 15 residues. CDR3 loop: CASSPRGPSSYEQYV. As DNA, the CDR3 is TGTGCCAGCAGCCCACGGGGTCCCAGCTCCTACGAGCAGTACGTC.

CDR3 DNA sequence: TGCAGTGCTAGTGTTCTCGGACTAAACACCGGGGAGCTGTTTTTT. Translated: CSASVLGLNTGELFF. This chain links TRBV20-1 with TRBJ2-2; D possibly corresponds to TRBD2 (6 bases). The V gene's germline CDR1 is DFQATT and CDR2 SNEGSKA (reference sequence). The CDR3 contains 15 residues. V lost 3 bases and J lost 2, with 13 bases in between.

This clone was detected only once. CDR3 in DNA: TGTGCCAGCAGCGTAGGACTAGCGCTGACCGGGGAGCTGTTTTTT. Amino acid sequence: CASSVGLALTGELFF. This chain joins TRBV9 and TRBJ2-2, with TRBD2 matching 8 bases. V lost 0 bases to trimming and J lost 5 bases; unmatched junction nucleotides: 3. Germline CDR1 is SGDLS and CDR2 is YYNGEE. This CDR3 is 15 amino acids long.

This chain links TRBV7-9 with TRBJ1-5; unclear D gene. V was cut by 5 bases and J by 3 bases, with 11 bases left in between. The CDR3 spans 14 residues. The germline gives CDR1 SEHNR, CDR2 FQNEAQ (reference sequence). The CDR3 sequence: CASSPREYNQPQHF. The CDR3 region has the DNA TGTGCCAGCAGCCCCCGGGAGTACAATCAGCCCCAGCATTTT. Combining the CDR3 with reference TRBV7-9 and TRBJ1-5 gives the whole variable domain DTGVSQNPRHKITKRGQNVTFRCDPISEHNRLYWYRQTLGQGPEFLTYFQNEAQLEKSRLLSDRFSAERPKGSFSTLEIQRTEQGDSAMYLCASSPREYNQPQHFGDGTRLSIL.

The chain uses TRBV19 and TRBJ1-5; possible D gene TRBD1, 6 bases. Germline V lookup: CDR1 LNHDA, CDR2 SQIVND (reference sequence). The CDR3 spans 14 residues. V was trimmed by 4 bases and J by 5 bases, leaving 12 bases between them. CDR3 sequence (DNA): TGTGCCAGTAGTAAGGACAGAATCCATCAGCCCCAGCATTTT. As protein: CASSKDRIHQPQHF.

The V call is TRBV5-6, the J call TRBJ1-4; 7 bases are a match to TRBD1. Germline CDR1 and CDR2: SGHDT and YYEEEE. CDR3 length equals 14 residues. After removal of 1 base from V and 7 bases from J, the junction contained 4 bases not matched to a gene. The CDR3 DNA reads TGTGCCAGCAGCTTGTGGGCAGGGGGTGAAAAACTGTTTTTT. Translating gives CASSLWAGGEKLFF.

The chain links TRBV19 to TRBJ1-1; a possible D gene is TRBD1 (5 bases). The ends were cut back, 5 bases at V and 3 bases at J, with 10 bases in the middle. The CDR3 length is 13 residues. Germline V gene data show CDR1 as LNHDA and CDR2 as SQIVND (reference sequence). The CDR3 DNA is TGTGCCAGTAGTCACGGGGGGGACACTGAAGCTTTCTTT. Translated, it gives CASSHGGDTEAFF.

This clone was observed a few times. The chain links TRBV27 to TRBJ1-1; D is unclear. Trimming stripped 2 bases from V and 3 bases from J, with 7 bases between. There are 13 residues in the CDR3. Germline V gene lookup returns CDR1 MNHEY and CDR2 SMNVEV (reference sequence). The CDR3 bases are TGTGCCAGCAGTTTACAGAGGTACACTGAAGCTTTCTTT. This gives the protein CASSLQRYTEAFF.

The V and J genes are TRBV28 and TRBJ2-4, with D possibly matching TRBD1 (6 bases). Trimming took off 7 bases at V and 7 bases at J, with 14 bases between the two ends. CDR3 length: 13 residues. CDR1 MDHEN and CDR2 SYDVKM come from the germline V gene. The DNA of the CDR3 is TGTGCCAGCATCGGGGTAGGGGGTAACATTCAGTACTTC. It translates to CASIGVGGNIQYF.

This clone was seen only once. V gene TRBV12-3 or TRBV12-4 combines with J gene TRBJ2-2; D may be TRBD2 (5 bases). The CDR3 loop spans 12 amino acids. The V and J ends lost 3 bases and 7 bases respectively, with 6 bases between them. The CDR3 nucleotides are TGTGCCAGCAGTTTCGGAGGCGGGGAGCTGTTTTTT. It codes for CASSFGGGELFF.

V and J are TRBV7-3 and TRBJ2-2; maybe TRBD1 (6 bases). CDR1 SGHTA and CDR2 FQGTGA come from the germline V gene. With 5 bases removed from V and 6 bases from J, the gap between germline ends came to 13 bases. This CDR3 comprises 14 residues. The CDR3 coding sequence is TGTGCCAGCAGCAGAGGACAGTCCGCCGGGGAGCTGTTTTTT. Translation: CASSRGQSAGELFF.

The rearrangement joins TRBV11-1 to TRBJ2-1; TRBD1 agrees at 8 bases. The CDR3 length is 15 residues. Germline loops: CDR1 SGHAT, CDR2 FQDESV (reference sequence). Germline trimming cut 3 bases from V and 4 bases from J; bases unmatched to any gene: 5. DNA for the CDR3: TGTGCCAGCAGCTTGGGACAGGAGCCATACAATGAGCAGTTCTTC. Translated, it gives CASSLGQEPYNEQFF.

V gene TRBV3-1 (or the pseudogene TRBV3-2) combines with J gene TRBJ2-3; D is unresolved. The V end was cut by 0 bases, the J end by 5 bases, with 6 bases between. Germline V gene lookup returns CDR1 LGHDT and CDR2 YNNKEL (reference sequence). The CDR3 has 13 amino acids. The CDR3 bases are TGTGCCAGCAGCCAAGATCACATAGATACGCAGTATTTT. As protein: CASSQDHIDTQYF.

A single count supports this clone. This sequence joins TRBV28 and TRBJ2-5; D uncertain. This CDR3 comprises 14 residues. CDR1 is MDHEN and CDR2 is SYDVKM in the germline V gene. The ends were cut back, 2 bases at V and 6 bases at J, with 13 bases in the middle. Here the CDR3 reads CASSLALLRKTQYF. The CDR3 DNA is TGTGCCAGCAGTTTAGCCCTACTGCGAAAGACCCAGTACTTC.

CDR3 DNA sequence: TGTGCCAGCAAGCGGATAGGCGGCTACGAGCAGTACGTC. Translating it yields CASKRIGGYEQYV. The genes are TRBV11-2 and TRBJ2-7, with TRBD2 as a possible D gene (5 bases). The germline gives CDR1 SGHAT, CDR2 FQNNGV. V lost 7 bases, J lost 3 bases, and 13 bases lay in between. The CDR3 totals 13 residues.

The genes are TRBV4-1 and TRBJ1-2; 8 bases map to TRBD1. The CDR3 is 13 amino acids. Germline CDR1 reads MGHRA; CDR2 reads YSYEKL. Germline trimming cut 4 bases from V and 7 bases from J; bases unmatched to any gene: 5. The chain's CDR3 is CASSPPGGIGYTF. The CDR3, as DNA: TGCGCCAGCAGCCCCCCAGGGGGCATTGGCTACACCTTC.

The chain combines TRBV5-4 with TRBJ2-1; a possible D gene is TRBD2 (6 bases). The V gene's germline CDR1 is SGHNT and CDR2 YYREEE (reference sequence). V shed 5 bases and J shed 0 bases, with 12 bases lying between them. The CDR3 loop spans 15 amino acids. CDR3 sequence (DNA): TGTGCCAGCAGAACCGGAGGGAGCTCCTACAATGAGCAGTTCTTC. This sequence encodes CASRTGGSSYNEQFF. Full variable domain (outside the CDR3, taken from reference TRBV5-4 and TRBJ2-1): ETGVTQSPTHLIKTRGQQVTLRCSSQSGHNTVSWYQQALGQGPQFIFQYYREEENGRGNFPPRFSGLQFPNYSSELNVNALELDDSALYLCASRTGGSSYNEQFFGPGTRLTVL.

The J gene is TRBJ2-3, the V gene TRBV3-1 (or the pseudogene TRBV3-2), with D possibly TRBD2 on 6 matching bases. The CDR3 runs 17 residues. CDR1 and CDR2 (germline): LGHDT, YNNKEL (reference sequence). Between the trimmed V and J ends, which lost 3 bases and 5 bases, there was a span of 21 bases. CDR3 sequence reads: CASSHGPGTGVRDTQYF. CDR3 coding DNA: TGTGCCAGCAGCCACGGACCGGGGACGGGGGTAAGAGATACGCAGTATTTT.

This rearrangement joins TRBV7-2 to TRBJ1-6; TRBD1 matches 8 bases. The CDR3 has 15 residues. The germline V gene encodes CDR1 SGHTA and CDR2 FQGNSA. J lost 7 bases, V lost 8 bases, and 10 bases had no gene match. In nucleotides, the CDR3 is TGTGCCAGCCTGGGACAGGTCAGGGAAAATTCACCCCTCCACTTT. Translated: CASLGQVRENSPLHF.

The chain employs TRBV7-9 and TRBJ1-4; D is uncertain. V gave up 1 base and J gave up 4 bases, with 13 bases separating them. Germline assignment: CDR1 SEHNR and CDR2 FQNEAQ (reference sequence). The length of the CDR3 is 16 residues. The CDR3 DNA is TGTGCCAGCAGCTTAGTAACGGCGGGAAATAATGAAAAACTGTTTTTT. Translating gives CASSLVTAGNNEKLFF.